Sequencing of this T cell receptor (beta chain) was carried out in a study of beta chain features in type 1 diabetes. The study's findings and limits: In comparison with healthy donors, patients had naive, central memory and Treg TCRB repertoires that appeared more similar. All four CD4+ subsets from Type 1 diabetes patients carried moderately but significantly shorter TCRB CDR3s.

From germline, CDR1 is LGHNA and CDR2 YSLEER. Trimming shortened V by 0 bases and J by 10 bases, and 25 bases separated the two germline ends. This CDR3 has 19 residues. Reverse transcription of all isolated RNA meant that expressed TCRB transcripts were sequenced. Profiling relied on immunoSEQ multiplex PCR, and the TCRdb table lists in-frame clones only, not all of them. The repertoire holds 400,000 or so clones, with 10% to 15% as singletons. This clone was seen only a few times. The antigen remains undetermined. The chain links TRBV4-3 to TRBJ1-6; D is unclear. This TCR came from a woman aged 18-29 years with type 1 diabetes. The sequenced sample consisted of naive CD4+ T cells from blood. As DNA, the CDR3 is TGCGCCAGCAGCCAAGACGTCCCACAGCGGAGGAGGGCAACCTCACCCCTCCACTTT. Its protein is CASSQDVPQRRRATSPLHF.